The 32 T cell receptor beta chains below all came from one sample that was sequenced in a study of CD39 and CD103 CD8 tumor-infiltrating T cells. Repertoires were generated with immunoSEQ multiplex PCR, while TCRdb's copy carries only in-frame clones and drops some. The repertoire holds around 8,100 clones, with around 69% as singletons. Source material: CD8+ T cells sorted from blood. Stated subset: total memory CD8 T cells (CD45RA-CCR7+/-) from blood or uninvolved lymph node. The receptor source for this set is a human donor with head and neck squamous cell carcinoma.

This clone was counted a few times. The genes are TRBV4-1 and TRBJ2-7, with TRBD2 matching 12 bases. V lost 4 bases and J lost 4; bases outside the gene matches: 2. CDR3 length: 14 residues. Germline V gene sequence: CDR1 MGHRA, CDR2 YSYEKL. CDR3 in DNA: TGCGCCAGCAGCCTACTAGCGGGAGGATACGAGCAGTACTTC. Protein sequence: CASSLLAGGYEQYF.

This clone showed up just once. The J gene is TRBJ2-1, the V gene TRBV9, with D tentatively TRBD2 (6 bases). Germline CDR1 reads SGDLS; CDR2 reads YYNGEE. V lost 0 bases to trimming and J lost 2 bases, with 15 bases between them. CDR3 size: 17 residues. The CDR3 region is CASSVEGRDPPYNEQFF. The DNA for the CDR3 is TGTGCCAGCAGCGTAGAGGGGCGGGACCCTCCCTACAATGAGCAGTTCTTC.

This chain links TRBV28 with TRBJ2-3; possibly TRBD1 for D (5 bases). There are 14 residues in the CDR3. With 3 bases removed from V and 4 bases from J, the gap between germline ends came to 11 bases. CDR1 is MDHEN and CDR2 is SYDVKM in the germline V gene. The CDR3 region is CASSFSQGADTQYF. The DNA for the CDR3 is TGTGCCAGCAGTTTTAGTCAGGGTGCAGATACGCAGTATTTT. The entire variable domain, with the rest obtained from reference TRBV28 and TRBJ2-3, is as follows: DVKVTQSSRYLVKRTGEKVFLECVQDMDHENMFWYRQDPGLGLRLIYFSYDVKMKEKGDIPEGYSVSREKKERFSLILESASTNQTSMYLCASSFSQGADTQYFGPGTRLTVL.

The rearrangement links TRBV4-3 to TRBJ1-1; D remains ambiguous. Looked up from germline, CDR1 is LGHNA and CDR2 is YSLEER. V lost 0 bases, J lost 5 bases, and 10 bases lay in between. The CDR3 has 14 amino acids. The CDR3 DNA follows: TGCGCCAGCAGCCAAGAGAGGGTCAGGACTGAAGCTTTCTTT. Its translation: CASSQERVRTEAFF.

The chain couples TRBV7-9 to TRBJ2-7; unclear D gene. V lost 3 bases, J lost 3 bases, and 9 bases lay in between. This CDR3 comprises 13 residues. Germline V gives CDR1 SEHNR, CDR2 FQNEAQ (reference sequence). The CDR3 spells CASSFAHNYEQYF. DNA of the CDR3: TGTGCCAGCAGCTTCGCACATAACTACGAGCAGTACTTC.

The chain couples TRBV7-6 to TRBJ2-2; D unresolved. The CDR3 is made up of 14 amino acids. The germline gives CDR1 SGHVS, CDR2 FNYEAQ. V was cut by 6 bases and J by 1 base, with 9 bases left in between. The chain's CDR3 is CASSLLQNTGELFF. CDR3 bases: TGTGCCAGCAGTTTACTCCAGAACACCGGGGAGCTGTTTTTT. Full variable domain (remainder filled in from reference TRBV7-6 and TRBJ2-2): GAGVSQSPRYKVTKRGQDVALRCDPISGHVSLYWYRQALGQGPEFLTYFNYEAQQDKSGLPNDRFSAERPEGSISTLTIQRTEQRDSAMYRCASSLLQNTGELFFGEGSRLTVL.

This clone is termed medium-sized (0.01 to 0.1%). This chain uses TRBV6-1 with TRBJ2-7; 7 bases are shared with TRBD1. The CDR3 length is 15 residues. V lost 1 base, J lost 1 base, and 4 bases stayed unmatched. Germline loops: CDR1 MNHNS, CDR2 SASEGT. Here the CDR3 DNA reads TGTGCCAGCAGTGAAGGACAGGGTTCTTCCTACGAGCAGTACTTC. This codes for CASSEGQGSSYEQYF.

The chain joins TRBV13 to TRBJ2-2; D unclear. Between the trimmed V and J ends, which lost 0 bases and 13 bases, there was a span of 12 bases. Per the germline V gene, CDR1 is PRHDT and CDR2 is FYEKMQ (reference sequence). CDR3 length: 13 amino acids. CDR3 coding DNA: TGTGCCAGCAGCTTAGGACAGCAAGAGAGGCTGTTTTTT. Encoded protein: CASSLGQQERLFF.

This chain links TRBV6-6 with TRBJ2-3; D possibly corresponds to TRBD2 (5 bases). V was shortened by 2 bases and J by 6 bases, with 9 bases between the two germline ends. This CDR3 comprises 13 residues. The V gene's germline CDR1 is MNHNY and CDR2 SVGAGI (reference sequence). In DNA form, the CDR3 reads TGTGCCAGCAGTTACAGTAGAGGGGATACGCAGTATTTT. Translated: CASSYSRGDTQYF.

The chain is built from TRBV7-9 and TRBJ1-6; a possible D gene is TRBD1 (5 bases). The CDR3 totals 15 residues. Germline CDR1 SEHNR, CDR2 FQNEAQ (reference sequence). V lost 0 bases and J 9 bases, leaving 12 bases between the germline ends. This CDR3 reads CASSLASGPRSPLHF. In DNA, the CDR3 is TGTGCCAGCAGCTTAGCGTCGGGGCCTCGTTCACCCCTCCACTTT.

The J gene is TRBJ2-3, the V gene TRBV7-2; D perhaps matches TRBD1 (6 bases). The germline CDR1 and CDR2 sequences are SGHTA and FQGNSA. V gave up 7 bases and J gave up 0 bases, with 20 bases separating them. The CDR3 runs to 17 residues. In nucleotides, the CDR3 is TGTGCCAGCACCGATTTGCCCCGGGACACCAGCACAGATACGCAGTATTTT. This encodes CASTDLPRDTSTDTQYF.

The gene calls are TRBV30 and TRBJ1-2; D not resolved. This CDR3 comprises 15 residues. Germline-derived CDR1 and CDR2 are GTSNPN and SVGIG (reference sequence). V was pared by 0 bases and J by 4 bases, with 15 bases between. The CDR3 nucleotides are TGTGCCTGGAGTGTCACAGCGCTTATAAGCTATGGCTACACCTTC. This translates into CAWSVTALISYGYTF.

On this clone: A junction boundary mismatches the germline segment, possibly from a read error. This same CDR3 is encoded by further DNA sequences in the sample. The rearrangement links TRBV19 to TRBJ2-3; 12 bases line up with TRBD2. The germline V gene encodes CDR1 LNHDA and CDR2 SQIVND (reference sequence). The CDR3 spans 18 residues. The chain's CDR3 is CASSIGATSGSLTDTQYF. The CDR3 region has the DNA TGTGCCAGTAGTATCGGGGCGACTAGCGGGAGTCTCACAGATACACAGTATTTT.

The CDR3 coding sequence is TGTGCCAGCAGCCCGGACAGGGGAGATCAGCCCCAGCATTTT. Protein sequence: CASSPDRGDQPQHF. The V gene is TRBV7-9, the J gene TRBJ1-5; 9 nucleotides align to TRBD1. The CDR3 extends over 14 amino acids. Looked up from germline, CDR1 is SEHNR and CDR2 is FQNEAQ (reference sequence). Trimming removed 5 bases from V and 5 bases from J; junction bases left unmatched: 4.

The table lists this clone with a count of one. The chain is built from TRBV29-1 and TRBJ2-2; 9 positions agree with TRBD2. The CDR3 runs to 16 residues. Looked up from germline, CDR1 is SQVTM and CDR2 is ANQGSEA. V was clipped by 3 bases and J by 5 bases; unmatched bases: 10. The chain's CDR3 is CSVDRSSGSDTGELFF. Written as DNA, the CDR3 is TGCAGCGTTGATAGAAGTAGCGGGAGTGATACCGGGGAGCTGTTTTTT.

In its sample, this clone was seen a few times. This sequence joins TRBV7-2 and TRBJ2-2; D remains ambiguous. Between the trimmed V and J ends, which lost 5 bases and 7 bases, there was a span of 14 bases. This CDR3 spans 14 amino acids. Germline CDR1 and CDR2: SGHTA and FQGNSA. The CDR3 nucleotides are TGTGCCAGCAGCAATATGGGGTTAGGCGGGGAGCTGTTTTTT. Amino acids: CASSNMGLGGELFF.

This clone was counted only a few times. This chain joins TRBV5-6 and TRBJ1-2; TRBD1 matches 7 bases. CDR1 is SGHDT, CDR2 YYEEEE, per germline. Losses at the gene ends were 4 bases for V and 1 base for J; bases not matched to a gene: 4. The CDR3 is 14 amino acids. Here the CDR3 DNA reads TGTGCCAGCAGCCGGACAGGCGATAACTATGGCTACACCTTC. This encodes CASSRTGDNYGYTF.

This clone was observed a handful of times. Additional DNA sequences in this sample encode the identical CDR3. The chain employs TRBV7-6 and TRBJ2-7; maybe TRBD1 (7 bases). This CDR3 is built from 14 residues. The V gene lost 5 bases and the J gene lost 7 bases, with 18 bases spanning the gap. Germline V gene lookup returns CDR1 SGHVS and CDR2 FNYEAQ. CDR3 nucleotides: TGTGCCAGCAGCCCGGCCCAGGGGGGCACGGAGCAGTACTTC. Its protein is CASSPAQGGTEQYF. The entire variable domain, with the rest obtained from reference TRBV7-6 and TRBJ2-7, is as follows: GAGVSQSPRYKVTKRGQDVALRCDPISGHVSLYWYRQALGQGPEFLTYFNYEAQQDKSGLPNDRFSAERPEGSISTLTIQRTEQRDSAMYRCASSPAQGGTEQYFGPGTRLTVT.

This clone was detected a few times. The chain uses TRBV2 and TRBJ1-2; 8 bases fit TRBD1. The CDR3 has 12 residues. With V trimmed by 8 bases and J by 4 bases, 3 bases remained unmatched. Germline lookup yields CDR1 SNHLY and CDR2 FYNNEI. DNA of the CDR3: TGTGCCAGCGGGGACAGGTTCTATGGCTACACCTTC. Translated, it gives CASGDRFYGYTF.

V gene TRBV6-1 combines with J gene TRBJ1-2; 9 positions agree with TRBD1. V shed 0 bases, J shed 5 bases, and the junction held 7 bases outside the gene matches. This CDR3 has 16 residues. Per germline, CDR1 MNHNS and CDR2 SASEGT. CDR3 bases: TGTGCCAGCAGTGAAGCTTTTCGGGACAGGGTATATGGCTACACCTTC. Its translation: CASSEAFRDRVYGYTF.

The chain combines TRBV10-2 with TRBJ2-3, with a possible D match to TRBD1 (5 bases). This CDR3 contains 15 residues. Trimming pared 2 bases from V and 0 bases from J, leaving 9 bases between. The V gene's germline CDR1 is WSHSY and CDR2 SAAADI. CDR3 loop: CASSEGASSTDTQYF. The CDR3 nucleotides are TGCGCCAGCAGTGAGGGGGCATCAAGCACAGATACGCAGTATTTT.

This chain connects TRBV28 to TRBJ1-6; tentative D call: TRBD1 (6 bases). From germline, CDR1 is MDHEN and CDR2 SYDVKM. The CDR3 has 14 residues. Trimming shortened V by 3 bases and J by 8 bases, and 11 bases separated the two germline ends. CDR3 amino acids: CASSLGAEYSPLHF. CDR3 DNA: TGTGCCAGCAGTTTGGGGGCTGAGTATTCACCCCTCCACTTT.

The CDR3 nucleotides read TGTGCCAGCAGCTTAATTTCGAGACAGGGAAGCTACGAGCAGTACTTC. This translates into CASSLISRQGSYEQYF. The chain combines TRBV13 with TRBJ2-5, with 7 bases lining up with TRBD1. The assigned J gene may be wrong: the sequence end matches TRBJ2-7 better. Germline CDR1 is PRHDT and CDR2 is FYEKMQ (reference sequence). The CDR3 covers 16 residues.

The chain employs TRBV4-3 and TRBJ2-3, with D perhaps matching TRBD2 (5 bases). Trimming stripped 0 bases from V and 6 bases from J, with 19 bases between. From germline, CDR1 is LGHNA and CDR2 YSLEER. The CDR3 contains 17 residues. CDR3 residues: CASSQESLPTGGDTQYF. The CDR3 DNA sequence: TGCGCCAGCAGCCAAGAGTCGCTCCCTACCGGAGGCGATACGCAGTATTTT.

The chain links TRBV4-3 to TRBJ2-7; weak D call: TRBD2 (5 bases). This CDR3 is built from 15 residues. V lost 3 bases to trimming and J lost 3 bases, with 15 bases between them. From germline, CDR1 is LGHNA and CDR2 YSLEER. The CDR3, as DNA: TGCGCCAGCAGCCAGTTGGGCGGGTTTATCTACGAGCAGTACTTC. Translated: CASSQLGGFIYEQYF.

The rearrangement joins TRBV6-5 to TRBJ2-1; the D call may be TRBD1 or TRBD2 (5 bases each). CDR3 length: 15 amino acids. Trimming took 2 bases from V and 8 from J, leaving 16 bases between them. The germline V gene encodes CDR1 MNHEY and CDR2 SVGAGI. The CDR3 DNA reads TGTGCCAGCAGTTACAGGGGCTACGGGACGGATGAGCAGTTCTTC. Translation gives CASSYRGYGTDEQFF.

The chain combines TRBV10-3 with TRBJ2-5; possibly TRBD1 or TRBD2 for D (6 bases each). Trimming took 3 bases from V and 6 from J, leaving 11 bases between them. This CDR3 contains 13 residues. Looked up from germline, CDR1 is ENHRY and CDR2 is SYGVKD. For the CDR3, the DNA is TGTGCCATCAGTGACGGGGGCGACCAGACCCAGTACTTC. It yields the protein CAISDGGDQTQYF.

The CDR3 here is CASSLTPVGGLYEQYF. DNA for the CDR3: TGTGCCAGCAGTCTCACCCCCGTCGGCGGGCTCTACGAGCAGTACTTC. The chain combines TRBV27 with TRBJ2-7, with a possible D match to TRBD2 (5 bases). The ends were cut back, 5 bases at V and 3 bases at J, with 20 bases in the middle. The CDR3 totals 16 residues. From germline, CDR1 is MNHEY and CDR2 SMNVEV (reference sequence).

In DNA, the CDR3 is TGTGCCAGCAGCTTGCGGGGGGGGTACACAGATACGCAGTATTTT. It translates to CASSLRGGYTDTQYF. V and J are TRBV28 and TRBJ2-3; 9 nucleotides line up with TRBD2. CDR1 MDHEN and CDR2 SYDVKM come from the germline V gene. J lost 2 bases, V lost 6 bases, and 6 bases had no gene match. The CDR3 loop spans 15 amino acids.

The rearrangement uses TRBV7-8 and TRBJ2-1; possible D gene TRBD1, 7 bases. V was cut by 5 bases and J by 8 bases, with 22 bases left in between. Per germline, CDR1 SGHVS and CDR2 FQNEAQ. The length of the CDR3 is 16 residues. CDR3: CASSRETGPPRDEQFF. Written as DNA, the CDR3 is TGTGCCAGCAGCCGGGAGACAGGGCCCCCCAGGGATGAGCAGTTCTTC.

Relative to its sample, this clone is medium-sized. Other DNA sequences from this sample encode an identical CDR3 as well. The chain recombines TRBV9 with TRBJ2-2; tentatively, D is TRBD1 (5 bases). This CDR3 is 13 amino acids long. From germline, CDR1 is SGDLS and CDR2 YYNGEE. Trimming shortened V by 4 bases and J by 5 bases, and 9 bases separated the two germline ends. This CDR3 reads CASSHRGTGELFF. The CDR3 DNA reads as TGTGCCAGCAGCCATAGGGGTACCGGGGAGCTGTTTTTT.

This chain uses TRBV5-6 with TRBJ1-1, with D unresolved. V was cut by 3 bases and J by 1 base, with 7 bases left in between. CDR1 is SGHDT, CDR2 YYEEEE, per germline. CDR3 size: 13 residues. The CDR3 nucleotides are TGTGCCAGCAGCTACGAGGGGAACACTGAAGCTTTCTTT. Translated: CASSYEGNTEAFF. The full variable domain, its missing parts supplied by reference TRBV5-6 and TRBJ1-1, is DAGVTQSPTHLIKTRGQQVTLRCSPKSGHDTVSWYQQALGQGPQFIFQYYEEEERQRGNFPDRFSGHQFPNYSSELNVNALLLGDSALYLCASSYEGNTEAFFGQGTRLTVV.